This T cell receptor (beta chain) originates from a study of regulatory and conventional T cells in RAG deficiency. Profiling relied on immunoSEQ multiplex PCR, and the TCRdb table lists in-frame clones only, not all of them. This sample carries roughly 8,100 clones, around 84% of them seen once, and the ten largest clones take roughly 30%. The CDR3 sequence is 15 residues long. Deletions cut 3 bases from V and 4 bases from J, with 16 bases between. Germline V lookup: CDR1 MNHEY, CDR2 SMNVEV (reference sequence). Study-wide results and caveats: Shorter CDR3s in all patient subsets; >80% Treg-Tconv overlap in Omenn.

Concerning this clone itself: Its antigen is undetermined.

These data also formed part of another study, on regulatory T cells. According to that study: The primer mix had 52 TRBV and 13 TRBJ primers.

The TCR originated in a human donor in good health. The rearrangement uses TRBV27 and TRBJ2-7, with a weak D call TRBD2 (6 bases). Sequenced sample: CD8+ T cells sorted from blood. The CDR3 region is CASSFLSGREYEQYF. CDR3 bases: TGTGCCAGCAGTTTTCTCTCGGGACGGGAGTACGAGCAGTACTTC.